Sequencing of this TCR beta chain was carried out in a study of blood T cell repertoires in COVID-19. On the study more broadly: Samples came from the United States, Italy and Spain, spanning acute and convalescent COVID-19. Sample material is recorded as cDNA or gDNA derived from T cells, B-cell-depleted T cells, or PBMCs.

This CDR3 contains 13 residues. V was pared by 2 bases and J by 7 bases, with 9 bases between. Germline assignment: CDR1 KGHSH and CDR2 LQKENI. In the original processing: Amplification of reference gene primers was used by the study to estimate nucleated cell counts. Produced via immunoSEQ multiplex PCR; TCRdb's table is partial and in-frame only. V, J and clone size derive from that table, while D and trimming were established from the DNA sequence. The sample carries approximately 250,000 clones, around nine tenths recorded once. The sample consisted of peripheral blood. The J gene is TRBJ1-5, the V gene TRBV18; D uncertain. The clonotype was recovered from a woman in her sixties with COVID-19, enrolled during active disease. CDR3 loop: CASSPSSGQPQHF. CDR3 nucleotides: TGTGCCAGCTCACCATCTTCAGGCCAGCCCCAGCATTTT.